Described below is a single T cell receptor beta chain sequence and its context. The antigen remains unidentified. This sample was taken from a study of graft-versus-host responses after intestinal transplantation. The CDR3 sequence is 16 residues long. Between the trimmed V and J ends, which lost 2 bases and 3 bases, there was a span of 14 bases. Germline V gene data show CDR1 as SGHDT and CDR2 as YYEEEE. Data came from immunoSEQ multiplex PCR; TCRdb stores just in-frame clones and leaves some out. The data show approximately 89,000 clones, 92% seen once. The rearrangement uses TRBV5-6 and TRBJ2-2; the D gene is possibly TRBD2 (6 bases). This receptor was taken from a human donor who received an intestinal transplant. Sequences were derived from unstimulated CD4+ T cells sorted from spleen or lymph node cells, sampled before intestinal transplant. The CDR3 here is CASSLPGLIYTGELFF. CDR3 DNA: TGTGCCAGCAGCTTACCCGGACTAATATACACCGGGGAGCTGTTTTTT. Looking up the rest from reference TRBV5-6 and TRBJ2-2 gives the full variable domain: DAGVTQSPTHLIKTRGQQVTLRCSPKSGHDTVSWYQQALGQGPQFIFQYYEEEERQRGNFPDRFSGHQFPNYSSELNVNALLLGDSALYLCASSLPGLIYTGELFFGEGSRLTVL.